One sample yielded the 2 T cell receptor beta chains listed below, sequenced in a study of CD8 T cells in ankylosing spondylitis. The study's findings and limits: In ankylosing spondylitis blood, a motif of roughly eight highly homologous TCR beta variants appeared characteristic.

Using its own MiXCR run on the 5' RACE reads, TCRdb lists one record per CDR3 protein. The sample records about 500,000 distinct CDR3 sequences, about 5.7% being singletons. Antigen specificity for these receptors is unknown. Sequencing was carried out using blood, either unsorted or a sorted T cell fraction (not recorded which). These receptors originate from a male donor with ankylosing spondylitis.

The V call is TRBV12-3 or TRBV12-4, the J call TRBJ2-1, with 12 positions matching TRBD2. Germline trimming cut 5 bases from V and 7 bases from J; bases unmatched to any gene: 15. This CDR3 is 18 amino acids long. The CDR3 DNA reads as TGTGCCAGCAGTCGGACAGGGGATCCTCTAGCGGGAGGGAATGAGCAGTTCTTC. It yields the protein CASSRTGDPLAGGNEQFF.

This clonotype was seen ten or more times. The V and J genes are TRBV10-3 and TRBJ2-7, with 8 bases matching TRBD2. The germline V gene encodes CDR1 ENHRY and CDR2 SYGVKD. J lost 3 bases, V lost 5 bases, and 6 bases had no gene match. This CDR3 has 14 residues. The CDR3 DNA reads as TGTGCCATCAGTCCCGGGACTAGGAACTACGAGCAGTACTTC. This gives the protein CAISPGTRNYEQYF.